The 17 T cell receptor beta chains below come from one sample, sequenced in a study of blood T cell repertoires in COVID-19. Measured with immunoSEQ multiplex PCR; TCRdb has only the in-frame clones, and not every one. Among fewer than 200,000 clones listed, over 65% were seen once. What was sequenced was peripheral blood. These receptors were obtained from a woman of 80 years or more with acute or convalescent COVID-19.

CDR3 DNA sequence: TGTGCCAGCAGGAAGACAGGGGGCAGTCTGGGCGATGAGCAGTTCTTC. It codes for CASRKTGGSLGDEQFF. V usage is TRBV2 and J usage is TRBJ2-1, with 10 bases aligning to TRBD1. J lost 8 bases, V lost 6 bases, and 13 bases had no gene match. The CDR3 runs to 16 residues. Germline CDR1 is SNHLY and CDR2 is FYNNEI.

V is TRBV9 and J is TRBJ2-7; 7 nucleotides match TRBD1. This CDR3 is 15 amino acids long. The J segment lost 3 bases and the V segment lost 0 bases, leaving 6 bases of the junction unmatched. Per germline, CDR1 SGDLS and CDR2 YYNGEE. The CDR3 sequence is CASSVAGQEVYEQYF. In DNA, the CDR3 is TGTGCCAGCAGCGTAGCTGGACAGGAAGTCTACGAGCAGTACTTC.

The sample holds one count of this clone. The CDR3 DNA reads TGTGCCAGCTCACCAGGTCCGGGGACTAGTCTCGAGCAGTACTTC. This sequence encodes CASSPGPGTSLEQYF. V and J are TRBV18 and TRBJ2-7; TRBD2 matches at 8 bases. Germline V CDR1 and CDR2: KGHSH, LQKENI. The V gene end was trimmed by 2 bases and the J gene end by 6 bases; junction bases not matched to a gene: 9. This CDR3 comprises 15 residues.

This rearrangement joins TRBV5-1 to TRBJ2-1; 10 nucleotides align to TRBD2. Losses at the gene ends were 4 bases for V and 10 bases for J; bases not matched to a gene: 11. The CDR3 runs to 15 residues. Looked up from germline, CDR1 is SGHRS and CDR2 is YFSETQ. DNA for the CDR3: TGCGCCAGCAGCCTGGCTAGCGGGAGCCACGGGGAGCAGTTCTTC. Its protein product is CASSLASGSHGEQFF.

This clone was seen a few times. V gene TRBV5-1 combines with J gene TRBJ1-1; D not certain. Germline lookup yields CDR1 SGHRS and CDR2 YFSETQ. The V end was cut by 3 bases, the J end by 0 bases, with 9 bases between. The CDR3 covers 14 residues. The CDR3 sequence is CASSWRRMNTEAFF. CDR3 nucleotide sequence: TGCGCCAGCAGCTGGCGCAGGATGAACACTGAAGCTTTCTTT.

This sequence joins TRBV7-2 and TRBJ2-1; the D gene is possibly TRBD1 (6 bases). V shed 7 bases and J shed 3 bases, with 16 bases lying between them. The germline V gene encodes CDR1 SGHTA and CDR2 FQGNSA. This CDR3 comprises 15 residues. CDR3 region: CASKLRGFSYNEQFF. In nucleotides, the CDR3 is TGTGCCAGCAAGCTTAGGGGGTTCAGCTACAATGAGCAGTTCTTC.

The chain combines TRBV30 with TRBJ2-3, with a weak D call TRBD1 (5 bases). Trimming stripped 4 bases from V and 6 bases from J, with 11 bases between. CDR1 GTSNPN and CDR2 SVGIG come from the germline V gene (reference sequence). CDR3 length: 12 residues. The CDR3 DNA reads TGTGCCTGGAAGAAGGGGCGGGATACGCAGTATTTT. Its translation: CAWKKGRDTQYF.

This clone was recorded at least ten times. The chain joins TRBV7-2 to TRBJ2-2, with 10 bases that match TRBD2. The CDR3 has 15 amino acids. Germline V gene data show CDR1 as SGHTA and CDR2 as FQGNSA. The trim removed 2 bases at V and 7 bases at J, leaving 4 bases unmatched. The CDR3 coding sequence is TGTGCCAGCAGCTTACTAGCGGGAGCTGGCGGGGAGCTGTTTTTT. Its translation: CASSLLAGAGGELFF.

Comments on this clone: Other DNA sequences in the same sample also yield this CDR3. This chain connects TRBV19 to TRBJ2-6, with D perhaps TRBD1 (5 bases). The CDR3 consists of 13 residues. V lost 9 bases to trimming and J lost 1 base, with 7 bases between them. Germline V gives CDR1 LNHDA, CDR2 SQIVND (reference sequence). Written as DNA, the CDR3 is TGTGCCAGCCAGGGATCTGGGGCCAACGTCCTGACTTTC. It is translated as CASQGSGANVLTF.

This clone was seen only a few times. The chain links TRBV28 to TRBJ1-2; 7 nucleotides match TRBD1. Germline lookup yields CDR1 MDHEN and CDR2 SYDVKM. The CDR3 contains 15 residues. Trimming took 5 bases from V and 9 from J; bases not matched to a gene: 15. The CDR3 DNA reads TGTGCCAGCAGTACAACAGGGGTTCCCTCAAGGAGCTACACCTTC. This encodes CASSTTGVPSRSYTF.

CDR3 protein: CASSENYGYTF. The CDR3, as DNA: TGTGCCAGCAGCGAGAACTATGGCTACACCTTC. The chain links TRBV28 to TRBJ1-2; D ambiguous. Trimming stripped 6 bases from V and 2 bases from J, with 4 bases between. The CDR3 spans 11 residues. Germline CDR1 and CDR2: MDHEN and SYDVKM.

A few counts support this clone. V and J are TRBV5-1 and TRBJ2-1; 9 nucleotides align to TRBD1. J lost 3 bases, V lost 3 bases, and 4 bases had no gene match. Germline values: CDR1 SGHRS, CDR2 YFSETQ. The CDR3 totals 15 residues. Here the CDR3 DNA reads TGCGCCAGCAGCTCATCGGGACAGGGCTACAATGAGCAGTTCTTC. This encodes CASSSSGQGYNEQFF.

This chain links TRBV24-1 with TRBJ2-2; 8 bases match TRBD1. Germline CDR1 reads KGHDR; CDR2 reads SFDVKD. The V segment lost 3 bases and the J segment 3 bases; nucleotides outside the gene matches: 5. The CDR3 is made up of 16 amino acids. The CDR3 loop is CATSDPGQADTGELFF. Written as DNA, the CDR3 is TGTGCCACCAGTGATCCGGGACAGGCTGACACCGGGGAGCTGTTTTTT.

The chain combines TRBV24-1 with TRBJ1-2, with D possibly being TRBD1 (6 bases). This CDR3 is 15 amino acids long. Germline values: CDR1 KGHDR, CDR2 SFDVKD. Trimming removed 0 bases from V and 9 bases from J, with 16 bases in between. DNA of the CDR3: TGTGCCACCAGTGATTTGCACAGGGAGACATGGCGCTACACCTTC. Its protein product is CATSDLHRETWRYTF.

This clone was seen only a few times. CDR3 residues: CATSRDLVRGYSVTSGTYEQYF. The DNA of the CDR3 is TGTGCCACCAGCAGAGATCTAGTCAGGGGGTACTCCGTGACTAGCGGAACCTACGAGCAGTACTTC. The V gene is TRBV15, the J gene TRBJ2-7; TRBD2 matches at 9 bases. From germline, CDR1 is LNHNV and CDR2 YYDKDF (reference sequence). CDR3 length equals 22 residues. V shed 0 bases, J shed 2 bases, and the junction held 23 bases outside the gene matches.

The chain joins TRBV12-2 to TRBJ2-1; TRBD2 reflects the table's D call only, with no check against the DNA. TRBV12-2 constitutes a pseudogene. The CDR3 is made up of 21 amino acids. The CDR3 sequence: CASRPSTHSGRALRPYNEQFF. The CDR3 nucleotides read TGTGCAAGTCGCCCCTCCACACATAGCGGGAGGGCCCTACGGCCTTACAATGAGCAGTTCTTC.

This sequence joins TRBV27 and TRBJ1-2; a possible D gene is TRBD1 (5 bases). This CDR3 is built from 15 residues. V lost 8 bases, J lost 8 bases, and 24 bases lay in between. Germline V gene data show CDR1 as MNHEY and CDR2 as SMNVEV (reference sequence). The CDR3, as DNA: TGTGCCAGCGGGACTGATATGCAGGTTAGAAACGGCTACACCTTC. As protein: CASGTDMQVRNGYTF.